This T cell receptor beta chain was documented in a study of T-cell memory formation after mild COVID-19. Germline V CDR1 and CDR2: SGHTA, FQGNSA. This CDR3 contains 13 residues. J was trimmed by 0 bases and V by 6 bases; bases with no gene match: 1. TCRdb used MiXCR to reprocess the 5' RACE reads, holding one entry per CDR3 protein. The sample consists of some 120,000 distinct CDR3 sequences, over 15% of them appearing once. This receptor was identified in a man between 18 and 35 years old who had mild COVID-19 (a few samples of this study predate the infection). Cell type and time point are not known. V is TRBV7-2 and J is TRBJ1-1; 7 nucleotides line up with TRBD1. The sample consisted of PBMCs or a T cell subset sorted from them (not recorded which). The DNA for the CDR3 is TGTGCCAGCAGACAGGGGATGAACACTGAAGCTTTCTTT. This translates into CASRQGMNTEAFF.